These T cell receptor beta chains were read from a single sample in a study of shared clonotypes between healthy human individuals. Sequenced by immunoSEQ multiplex PCR; TCRdb stores in-frame clones only, minus some. The sample shows 1.5 million to 1.9 million clones, about 98% of them seen only once. Material for sequencing was naive CD4+ T cells sorted from blood. All receptors come from a man aged 25 to 40 in good health. Both conserved end residues are part of each CDR3. A D gene is named only where the DNA matches it firmly. Clone size is shown for a subset of rows, as once, few, many or a class of expanded clone.

V,size,J,D,CDR3,DNA
TRBV20-1,NA,TRBJ2-1,NA,CSASRNEQFF,TGCAGTGCTAGTAGGAATGAGCAGTTCTTC
TRBV7-2,NA,TRBJ2-7,NA,CASSLDGGPYEQYF,TGTGCCAGCAGCTTAGACGGGGGTCCCTACGAGCAGTACTTC
TRBV5-1,NA,TRBJ1-2,NA,CASSLDGQPPNYGYTF,TGCGCCAGCAGCTTGGACGGACAGCCTCCTAACTATGGCTACACCTTC
TRBV4-2,NA,TRBJ1-5,TRBD1,CASSLWTGLNSNQPQHF,TGTGCCAGCAGCTTATGGACAGGGCTTAATAGCAATCAGCCCCAGCATTTT
TRBV11-3,NA,TRBJ2-2,NA,CASSLVEVTGELFF,TGTGCCAGCAGCTTAGTTGAGGTCACCGGGGAGCTGTTTTTT
TRBV18,NA,TRBJ2-5,NA,CASSPNRLDRAQETQYF,TGTGCCAGCTCACCGAACCGTTTGGACAGAGCCCAAGAGACCCAGTACTTC
TRBV7-6,NA,TRBJ2-2,TRBD2,CASSSRLAAGELFF,TGTGCCAGCAGCTCCAGACTAGCGGCCGGGGAGCTGTTTTTT
TRBV6-1,NA,TRBJ2-1,NA,CASSEGTVNEQFF,TGTGCCAGCAGTGAAGGGACAGTGAATGAGCAGTTCTTC
TRBV5-1,NA,TRBJ2-1,TRBD2,CASSLGLAGLYNEQFF,TGCGCCAGCAGCTTGGGGCTAGCGGGTTTATACAATGAGCAGTTCTTC
TRBV7-9,NA,TRBJ2-1,NA,CASSLDLVEQFF,TGTGCCAGCAGCTTAGATCTAGTTGAGCAGTTCTTC
TRBV18,NA,TRBJ2-3,NA,CASSPGAAYTQYF,TGTGCCAGCTCACCAGGGGCGGCCTATACGCAGTATTTT
TRBV5-1,NA,TRBJ1-2,NA,CASKDQGMDYGYTF,TGCGCCAGCAAAGACCAGGGGATGGACTATGGCTACACCTTC
TRBV15,NA,TRBJ2-1,NA,CATSRQKSAYFF,TGTGCCACCAGCAGACAGAAATCAGCATATTTCTTC
TRBV7-3,once,TRBJ2-1,TRBD2,CASSPSRAGGSSNEQFF,TGTGCCAGCAGCCCCTCTAGGGCGGGAGGTTCATCCAATGAGCAGTTCTTC
TRBV10-3,NA,TRBJ1-4,NA,CAIAGAPQEKLFF,TGTGCCATCGCCGGGGCGCCCCAGGAAAAACTGTTTTTT
TRBV19,NA,TRBJ2-3,NA,CASSIDPRIKDTQYF,TGTGCCAGTAGTATAGATCCCAGGATCAAGGATACGCAGTATTTT
TRBV6-1,NA,TRBJ2-7,TRBD2,CASSGGSGGSYEQYF,TGTGCCAGCAGTGGGGGCTCGGGGGGCTCCTACGAGCAGTACTTC
TRBV19,NA,TRBJ2-2,TRBD1,CASSTLTGGAGELFF,TGTGCCAGTAGTACCCTCACAGGGGGTGCCGGGGAGCTGTTTTTT
TRBV7-9,NA,TRBJ2-5,NA,CASMEWEERTYQETQYF,TGTGCCAGCATGGAGTGGGAGGAGCGGACTTACCAAGAGACCCAGTACTTC
TRBV2,NA,TRBJ2-2,TRBD2,CASMRTGTSGRSNTGELFF,TGTGCCAGCATGCGAACCGGGACTAGCGGGAGATCGAACACCGGGGAGCTGTTTTTT
TRBV29-1,NA,TRBJ1-5,NA,CSVEQGRGQPQHF,TGCAGCGTAGAACAGGGAAGAGGGCAGCCCCAGCATTTT
TRBV2,NA,TRBJ2-1,TRBD1,CATRQGALGEQFF,TGTGCCACCCGACAGGGGGCCCTTGGTGAGCAGTTCTTC
TRBV9,NA,TRBJ2-3,NA,CASSGDITDTQYF,TGTGCCAGCAGCGGGGACATCACAGATACGCAGTATTTT
TRBV10-3,NA,TRBJ1-4,NA,CGSSGTNEKLFF,TGTGGGTCAAGTGGGACTAATGAAAAACTGTTTTTT
TRBV27,NA,TRBJ1-2,NA,CASSPLKTGVYGYTF,TGTGCCAGCAGTCCTTTAAAGACAGGTGTCTATGGCTACACCTTC
TRBV11-2,NA,TRBJ2-4,NA,CASSSIAKNIQYF,TGTGCCAGCAGCTCGATCGCCAAAAACATTCAGTACTTC
TRBV7-9,NA,TRBJ2-7,NA,CASSKLWSSYEQYF,TGTGCCAGCAGCAAACTCTGGAGCTCCTACGAGCAGTACTTC
TRBV7-3,NA,TRBJ2-2,TRBD2,CASSLRASGRAGTGELFF,TGTGCCAGCAGCTTAAGAGCTAGCGGGAGGGCCGGTACCGGGGAGCTGTTTTTT
TRBV29-1,NA,TRBJ2-7,TRBD2,CSVGTSGSYEQYF,TGCAGCGTTGGGACTAGCGGTTCCTACGAGCAGTACTTC
TRBV7-2,NA,TRBJ2-1,NA,CASSLVVSGDYEQFF,TGTGCCAGCAGCTTAGTGGTTAGTGGGGATTATGAGCAGTTCTTC
TRBV4-3,NA,TRBJ2-7,TRBD2,CASSQGWTSGSNFSYEQYF,TGCGCCAGCAGCCAAGGTTGGACTAGCGGGAGTAATTTCTCCTACGAGCAGTACTTC
TRBV10-1,NA,TRBJ2-2,TRBD1,CASTWTGLRTGELFF,TGCGCCAGCACATGGACAGGGCTTCGTACCGGGGAGCTGTTTTTT
TRBV5-1,NA,TRBJ1-5,TRBD1,CASSSGTGGGNQPQHF,TGCGCCAGCAGCTCAGGGACAGGGGGAGGAAATCAGCCCCAGCATTTT
TRBV28,NA,TRBJ2-1,NA,CASSSGPWGEQFF,TGTGCCAGCAGTTCCGGGCCGTGGGGTGAGCAGTTCTTC
TRBV27,NA,TRBJ2-1,TRBD2,CASSLAGGSKYNEQFF,TGTGCCAGCAGTTTGGCCGGCGGGAGTAAGTACAATGAGCAGTTCTTC
TRBV27,NA,TRBJ2-1,NA,CASSLYGRGSYNEQFF,TGTGCCAGCAGTTTGTACGGACGGGGCTCCTACAATGAGCAGTTCTTC
TRBV23-1,NA,TRBJ2-5,NA,CARVQGEETQYF,TGCGCCCGGGTTCAGGGTGAGGAGACCCAGTACTTC
TRBV27,NA,TRBJ2-7,NA,CASSSRDVAEQYF,TGTGCCAGCAGTTCCCGGGACGTAGCTGAGCAGTACTTC
TRBV18,NA,TRBJ2-3,NA,CASSPKTDTQYF,TGTGCCAGCTCACCAAAGACAGATACGCAGTATTTT
TRBV28,NA,TRBJ2-1,NA,CASRSTKTRIEQFF,TGTGCCAGCAGGAGCACGAAAACCCGCATTGAGCAGTTCTTC
TRBV7-2,NA,TRBJ1-1,NA,CASSLGGLWTEAFF,TGTGCCAGCAGCTTAGGAGGGTTATGGACTGAAGCTTTCTTT
TRBV28,NA,TRBJ2-7,TRBD1,CASSLYLGQVLSYEQYF,TGTGCCAGCAGTTTATATTTAGGACAGGTCCTCTCCTACGAGCAGTACTTC